This T cell receptor (beta chain) was sequenced during a study of shared clonotypes between healthy human individuals. Naive CD8 cells, CD45RO-negative and positively selected for CCR7, excluded terminally differentiated effector memory CD45RA+ cells. This CDR3 spans 12 amino acids. Trimming took 6 bases from V and 3 from J, leaving 8 bases between them. Germline V CDR1 and CDR2: MNHEY, SMNVEV (reference sequence). The assay used deep level. Profiled with immunoSEQ multiplex PCR; TCRdb holds only in-frame clones, not every one. The sample has 760,000 or so clones; approximately 96% are singletons. In the case of this clone: Its target is not known.

The study's findings and limits: A handful of donors shared approximately 5% of their naive CD4 clonotypes. The four-donor shared clonotypes exceeded non-shared clonotypes in generation probability, with non-shared ones scoring lower. On the whole, naive subsets had larger estimated richness than memory subsets had.

Sequenced material: naive CD8+ T cells sorted from blood. The clonotype was recovered from a young man in good health. The rearrangement links TRBV27 to TRBJ1-2; maybe TRBD1 (6 bases). CDR3 sequence reads: CASRGADYGYTF. As DNA, the CDR3 is TGTGCCAGCAGGGGGGCGGACTATGGCTACACCTTC.